This is a list of T cell receptor beta chains from one sample in a study of early T cells in non-severe SARS-CoV-2 infection. Each CDR3 protein gets one entry after TCRdb re-called the 5' RACE reads with MiXCR. This sample carries 60,000 to 90,000 distinct CDR3 sequences, 8.5% to 10% of them seen once, and the ten largest clones take roughly 5%. Sequencing used whole blood. The source is an adult who was a healthcare worker with PCR-confirmed SARS-CoV-2 infection or an uninfected control (not recorded which). CDR3s include the opening cysteine and the closing phenylalanine or tryptophan. A D gene is named only where the DNA matches it firmly. Clone size is shown for a subset of rows, as once, few, many or a class of expanded clone.

d_call	clone_size	v_call	j_call	cdr3_nt	cdr3_aa
TRBD1	many	TRBV12-3/TRBV12-4	TRBJ1-1	TGTGCCAGCAGTTTCGACAGGGGAACTGAAGCTTTCTTT	CASSFDRGTEAFF
.	few	TRBV7-2	TRBJ1-1	TGTGCCAGCAGCCCAGGATATGGGGGCACTGAAGCTTTCTTT	CASSPGYGGTEAFF
.	few	TRBV5-4	TRBJ2-6	TGTGCCAGCAGCGTCCAACAGGGCGCTGGGGCCAACGTCCTGACTTTC	CASSVQQGAGANVLTF
TRBD2	many	TRBV24-1	TRBJ2-1	TGTGCCACCAGTGATTTACGCCCGGGACTAGCGGGAGGGCCGTATGAGCAGTTCTTC	CATSDLRPGLAGGPYEQFF
.	many	TRBV30	TRBJ2-2	TGTGCCTGTATTCCGGGACCCCTCGGCGGGGAGCTGTTTTTT	CACIPGPLGGELFF
TRBD1	many	TRBV19	TRBJ1-5	TGTGCCAGTAGTATCCCGGGACAGGGGACTCAGCCCCAGCATTTT	CASSIPGQGTQPQHF
TRBD1	.	TRBV20-1	TRBJ2-6	TGCAGTGCCCCGCCGGGCAGGGGGCGGTCGGGGGCCAACGTCCTGACTTTC	CSAPPGRGRSGANVLTF
.	many	TRBV10-2	TRBJ1-1	TGCGCCAGCAACCCGGGGGGGACTGAAGCTTTCTTT	CASNPGGTEAFF
.	.	TRBV7-2	TRBJ2-5	TGTGCCAGCAGCCTCAGTGCGCGGGGAGAAGAGACCCAGTACTTC	CASSLSARGEETQYF
.	many	TRBV10-2	TRBJ1-2	TGCGCCAGCAGTGATAGGAGGGGCGGGGATGGCTACACCTTC	CASSDRRGGDGYTF
TRBD2	.	TRBV3-1	TRBJ2-3	TGTGCCAGCAGTCCCCCGGGGAGGGCAGATACGCAGTATTTT	CASSPPGRADTQYF
TRBD1	.	TRBV10-3	TRBJ1-6	TGTGCCATCAGTGAGAGGGGACAGAGCTCCTATAATTCACCCCTCCACTTT	CAISERGQSSYNSPLHF
.	many	TRBV30	TRBJ2-3	TGTGCCTGGAGTATCGGGACATATAAGTATAAACACCCTAGCACAGATACGCAGTATTTT	CAWSIGTYKYKHPSTDTQYF
TRBD1	few	TRBV5-1	TRBJ2-7	TGCGCCAGCAGCTTGGCCTGGGACAGCTCCTACGAGCAGTACTTC	CASSLAWDSSYEQYF
TRBD2	.	TRBV12-3/TRBV12-4	TRBJ2-3	TGTGCCAGCAGGGTAGCGGGGTCGGGGGTAGATACGCAGTATTTT	CASRVAGSGVDTQYF
.	many	TRBV20-1	TRBJ2-5	TGCAGTGCGGGGGGATTCCAAGAGACCCAGTACTTC	CSAGGFQETQYF
TRBD2	few	TRBV6-6	TRBJ2-7	TGTGCCAGCAGCGACGGACTAGCGGGATCACACGAGCAGTACTTC	CASSDGLAGSHEQYF
.	few	TRBV14	TRBJ2-1	TGTGCCAGCAGCCGACTCAAGTTCGGGGGTGAGCAGTTCTTC	CASSRLKFGGEQFF
.	few	TRBV5-6	TRBJ2-7	TGTGCCAGCAGCTTGGGGACCGTAAGCTCCTACGAGCAGTACTTC	CASSLGTVSSYEQYF
.	.	TRBV2	TRBJ1-1	TGTGCCAGCAGTGAACGATTTGGGCTCACTGAAGCTTTCTTT	CASSERFGLTEAFF
TRBD2	few	TRBV20-1	TRBJ2-1	TGCAGTGCTCCCCCCAGGACTAGCGGGAGGTTGTATGAGCAGTTCTTC	CSAPPRTSGRLYEQFF
TRBD2	many	TRBV6-5	TRBJ2-2	TGTGCCAGCAGCCGCGGGAGTGTGTACACCGGGGAGCTGTTTTTT	CASSRGSVYTGELFF
.	few	TRBV18	TRBJ1-1	TGTGCCAGCTCGGTTCGGTCGGACACTGAAGCTTTCTTT	CASSVRSDTEAFF
.	few	TRBV7-8	TRBJ1-1	TGTGCCAGCAGCTCCACGGCGGGACCACCCATGAACACTGAAGCTTTCTTT	CASSSTAGPPMNTEAFF
TRBD2	few	TRBV6-4	TRBJ2-2	TGTGCCAGCAGACTAGCGGAAAACACCGGGGAGCTGTTTTTT	CASRLAENTGELFF
.	few	TRBV27	TRBJ1-5	TGTGCCAGCAGTTTAACCCAATATCAGCCCCAGCATTTT	CASSLTQYQPQHF
TRBD1	.	TRBV28	TRBJ2-3	TGTGCCAGCATGCGGACAGGAGATACGCAGTATTTT	CASMRTGDTQYF
.	many	TRBV6-2/TRBV6-3	TRBJ2-2	TGTGCCAGCAGTTATCGGAGGGCAAACACCGGGGAGCTGTTTTTT	CASSYRRANTGELFF
TRBD1	many	TRBV5-5	TRBJ1-5	TGTGCCAGCAGTCGAGGACAGGCGGGGCCCCAGCATTTT	CASSRGQAGPQHF
.	many	TRBV7-9	TRBJ1-1	TGTGCCAGCAGCTTATACGGTAAAAGGGGAAGGGATAACACTGAAGCTTTCTTT	CASSLYGKRGRDNTEAFF
TRBD1	many	TRBV28	TRBJ2-7	TGTGCCAGCAGTCCAAGAGGGGGGACAGGGCCGTACGAGCAGTACTTC	CASSPRGGTGPYEQYF
TRBD2	many	TRBV9	TRBJ2-5	TGTGCCAGCAGCGAAGCCGCGCGCGGGAGGGCCGCGACCCAGTACTTC	CASSEAARGRAATQYF
TRBD2	many	TRBV7-2	TRBJ2-7	TGTGCCAGCAGCTTGTTCACTAGCGGGAGGTCCTCCTCCTACGAGCAGTACTTC	CASSLFTSGRSSSYEQYF
TRBD2	few	TRBV5-1	TRBJ2-5	TGCGCCAGCAGCCCTAGCGGGTACCAAGAGACCCAGTACTTC	CASSPSGYQETQYF
.	few	TRBV7-2	TRBJ1-6	TGTGCCAGCAGCTTAGTCTTCCCGGGGGGAATGAATAATTCACCCCTCCACTTT	CASSLVFPGGMNNSPLHF
.	many	TRBV7-9	TRBJ2-7	TGTGCCAGCAGCCCGACGGAGTTCTCCGAGCAGTACTTC	CASSPTEFSEQYF
TRBD2	few	TRBV7-2	TRBJ2-7	TGTGCCAGCAGCTCCCGGACTAGCGGGAGAATCTACGAGCAGTACTTC	CASSSRTSGRIYEQYF
.	few	TRBV27	TRBJ2-5	TGTGCCAGCAGTCCGTCGGGGGTTCAAGAGACCCAGTACTTC	CASSPSGVQETQYF
.	many	TRBV20-1	TRBJ1-1	TGCAGTGCCCCTTCGAGCCTGAACACTGAAGCTTTCTTT	CSAPSSLNTEAFF
.	many	TRBV18	TRBJ2-7	TGTGCCAGCTCTGCCTCCCCCAGGGACCCCTACGAGCAGTACTTC	CASSASPRDPYEQYF
.	many	TRBV11-2	TRBJ2-1	TGTGCCAGCGGGCGGAGCTCCTACAATGAGCAGTTCTTC	CASGRSSYNEQFF
.	many	TRBV4-2	TRBJ1-3	TGTGCCAGCAGCCAAGAGGGGGGGTCCGGAAACACCATATATTTT	CASSQEGGSGNTIYF
TRBD2	medium-sized	TRBV20-1	TRBJ2-1	TGCAGTGCTTCGGCCGGGACTAGCGTAGTCAGGCAGTTCTTC	CSASAGTSVVRQFF
TRBD2	.	TRBV7-6	TRBJ2-4	TGTGCCAGCAGCTGGAGAAGGACTAGCGGACCGGGAGCCAAAAACATTCAGTACTTC	CASSWRRTSGPGAKNIQYF
.	few	TRBV2	TRBJ2-6	TGTGCCAGCAGAGAGATTTTTGGGGCCAACGTCCTGACTTTC	CASREIFGANVLTF
.	.	TRBV28	TRBJ1-5	TGTGCCAGCATCCAGTTTGGGGTGAAGGGGCAGCCCCAGCATTTT	CASIQFGVKGQPQHF
.	many	TRBV7-7	TRBJ2-5	TGTGCCAGCAGCCCCCGCCCCGGGGTTGGCGAGACCCAGTACTTC	CASSPRPGVGETQYF
TRBD2	many	TRBV30	TRBJ2-2	TGTGCCGTAGGGACTAGCTCGATCACCGGGGAGCTGTTTTTT	CAVGTSSITGELFF
TRBD1	many	TRBV11-2	TRBJ2-1	TGTGCCAGCAGCAAGGGACAGGGGAATTACAATGAGCAGTTCTTC	CASSKGQGNYNEQFF
TRBD1	.	TRBV6-5	TRBJ2-5	TGTGCCAGCAGTTACTTTGGGACAGGGAACCAAGAGACCCAGTACTTC	CASSYFGTGNQETQYF
TRBD1	many	TRBV20-1	TRBJ1-2	TGCAGTGCAGACGGACAGGGGGGCGGCTACACCTTC	CSADGQGGGYTF
.	many	TRBV21-1	TRBJ2-3	TGTGCCAGCCCTGGAAGGGCACGCACAGATACGCAGTATTTT	CASPGRARTDTQYF
.	few	TRBV28	TRBJ2-6	TGTGCCAGCAGTTTAGGGTGGAGCTCCTCTGGGGCCAACGTCCTGACTTTC	CASSLGWSSSGANVLTF
.	many	TRBV9	TRBJ2-3	TGTGCCAGCAGCGTAGGTTGGGGAGGAATTGGTACAGATACGCAGTATTTT	CASSVGWGGIGTDTQYF
.	many	TRBV12-3/TRBV12-4	TRBJ2-2	TGTGCCAGCAGTTCAGGCAGGGTACGGGCCGCCGGGGAGCTGTTTTTT	CASSSGRVRAAGELFF
.	.	TRBV20-1	TRBJ2-7	TGCAGTGGTAAGACTAGTTTCCACGAGCAGTACTTC	CSGKTSFHEQYF
TRBD1	many	TRBV9	TRBJ1-1	TGTGCCAGCAGCGTAGTAAGTCAGGGCAGGGGGCGAACCTCGAACACTGAAGCTTTCTTT	CASSVVSQGRGRTSNTEAFF
.	.	TRBV6-1	TRBJ2-7	TGTGCCAGCAGTGAAACGAGCCGAACCTACGAGCAGTACTTC	CASSETSRTYEQYF
.	.	TRBV10-2	TRBJ2-1	TGCGCCAGCAGTGAGAGGATCGAGTACAATGAGCAGTTCTTC	CASSERIEYNEQFF
.	few	TRBV6-1	TRBJ1-1	TGTGCCAGCAGTGACGGGGGGGGCCGCCGTCCCCTCACTGAAGCTTTCTTT	CASSDGGGRRPLTEAFF